This TCR beta chain was obtained from a study of T-cell reconstitution after alpha-beta-depleted transplantation in children. As it was prepared, the TCRbeta library received unique molecular identifiers. TCRdb itself ran the PCR reads through MiXCR, one entry per CDR3 protein. The table includes approximately 650,000 distinct CDR3 sequences, about an eighth detected once. In its sample, this clonotype was seen many times. Its antigen is not known. The study's findings and limits: Day-60 TCRbeta diversity that was high in some patients was derived from surviving recipient T cells and thymic progenitors. T cells produced anew were the main source of T-cell counts and diversity one year after transplant. Expanded clones from the graft, numbering several hundred, reportedly supplied alpha-beta T cells about two months after transplant.

The input for sequencing was PBMCs, taken before TCRalphabeta/CD19-depleted stem cell transplant. This sequence was found in a girl aged 2 to 10 with congenital amegakaryocytic thrombocytopenia, due to receive a stem cell transplant.

This CDR3 is CSACSVASYEQYF. The CDR3 DNA reads TGCAGCGCCTGCAGTGTCGCCTCCTACGAGCAGTACTTC. V usage is TRBV29-1 and J usage is TRBJ2-7; no clear D gene. CDR3 size: 13 residues. The germline V and J ends were trimmed by 7 bases and 0 bases, with 13 bases remaining between them. The germline gives CDR1 SQVTM, CDR2 ANQGSEA.